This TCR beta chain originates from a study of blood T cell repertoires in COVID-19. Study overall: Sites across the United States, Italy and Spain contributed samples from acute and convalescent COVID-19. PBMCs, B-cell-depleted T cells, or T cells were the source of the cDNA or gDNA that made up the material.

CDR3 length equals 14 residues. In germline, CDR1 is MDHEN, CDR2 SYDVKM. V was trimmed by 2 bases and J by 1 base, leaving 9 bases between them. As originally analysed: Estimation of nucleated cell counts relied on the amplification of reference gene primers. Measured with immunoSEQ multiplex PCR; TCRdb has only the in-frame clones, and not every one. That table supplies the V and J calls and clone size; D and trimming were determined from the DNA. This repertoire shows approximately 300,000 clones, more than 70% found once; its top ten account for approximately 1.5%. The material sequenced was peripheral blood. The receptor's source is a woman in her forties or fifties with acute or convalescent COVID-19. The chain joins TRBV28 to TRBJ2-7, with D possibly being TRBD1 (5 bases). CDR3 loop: CASSLQGNSYEQYF. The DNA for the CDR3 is TGTGCCAGCAGTTTACAGGGCAATTCCTACGAGCAGTACTTC. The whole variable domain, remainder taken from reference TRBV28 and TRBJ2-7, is DVKVTQSSRYLVKRTGEKVFLECVQDMDHENMFWYRQDPGLGLRLIYFSYDVKMKEKGDIPEGYSVSREKKERFSLILESASTNQTSMYLCASSLQGNSYEQYFGPGTRLTVT.